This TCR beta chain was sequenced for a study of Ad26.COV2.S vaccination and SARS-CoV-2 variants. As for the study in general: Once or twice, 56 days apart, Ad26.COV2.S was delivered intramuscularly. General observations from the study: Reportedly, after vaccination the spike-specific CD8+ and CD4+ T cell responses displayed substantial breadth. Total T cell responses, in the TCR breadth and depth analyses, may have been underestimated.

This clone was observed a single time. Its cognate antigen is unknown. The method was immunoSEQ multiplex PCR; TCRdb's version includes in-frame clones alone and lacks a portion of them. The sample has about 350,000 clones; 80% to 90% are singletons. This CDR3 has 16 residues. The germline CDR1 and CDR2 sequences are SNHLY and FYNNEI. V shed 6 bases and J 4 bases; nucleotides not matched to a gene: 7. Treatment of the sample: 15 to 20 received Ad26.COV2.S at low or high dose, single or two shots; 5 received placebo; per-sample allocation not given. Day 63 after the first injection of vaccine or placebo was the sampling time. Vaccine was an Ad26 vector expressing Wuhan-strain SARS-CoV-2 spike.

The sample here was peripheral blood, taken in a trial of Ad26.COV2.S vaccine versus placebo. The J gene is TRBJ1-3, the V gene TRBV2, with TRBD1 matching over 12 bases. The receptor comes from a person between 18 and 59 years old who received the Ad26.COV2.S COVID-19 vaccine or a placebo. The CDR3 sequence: CASSESGTGGGNTIYF. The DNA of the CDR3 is TGTGCCAGCAGCGAATCCGGGACAGGGGGCGGAAACACCATATATTTT.